A single sample is the source of the 10 T cell receptor beta chains below, sequenced in a study of T cell repertoires in cytomegalovirus infection. Using its own MiXCR run on the reads, TCRdb lists one record per CDR3 protein. This sample carries about 530,000 distinct CDR3 sequences, 26% of them seen once, and the ten largest clones take less than 15%. Sequences were obtained from PBMCs. These receptor sequences come from a human donor in good health (CMV status not recorded). Some clones in this sample may be carry-over from other donors' samples.

This chain uses TRBV11-3 with TRBJ2-1, with 15 bases that match TRBD2. Trimming took 5 bases from V and 2 from J; bases not matched to a gene: 19. CDR1 and CDR2 from the germline V gene are SGHNT and YENEEA. CDR3 length equals 22 residues. CDR3 bases: TGTGCCAGCAGCCCTCGTTGGGGTACCGGGACTAGCGGGAGGTCCCCCTACAATGAGCAGTTCTTC. Its protein is CASSPRWGTGTSGRSPYNEQFF.

The chain joins TRBV7-2 to TRBJ1-5; 10 bases fit TRBD1. J gave up 3 bases and V 2 bases, and 4 bases lay outside the gene matches. The CDR3 has 16 amino acids. Germline lookup yields CDR1 SGHTA and CDR2 FQGNSA. CDR3: CASSLLGTGVNQPQHF. The CDR3 coding sequence is TGTGCCAGCAGCTTATTAGGGACAGGGGTCAATCAGCCCCAGCATTTT.

The V and J genes are TRBV19 and TRBJ1-1; TRBD1 is a possible D gene (5 bases). V was pared by 1 base and J by 4 bases, with 25 bases between. The CDR3 runs to 19 residues. Germline-derived CDR1 and CDR2 are LNHDA and SQIVND (reference sequence). The CDR3 spells CASSIAAPGRRRKGTEAFF. The CDR3 DNA reads as TGTGCCAGTAGTATAGCCGCCCCGGGACGGAGGAGAAAAGGCACTGAAGCTTTCTTT.

The chain employs TRBV28 and TRBJ2-7, with 7 bases identical to TRBD1. Germline CDR1 MDHEN, CDR2 SYDVKM. The CDR3 extends over 14 amino acids. The junction had 4 bases not matched to a gene; V was cut back by 4 bases and J by 1 base. CDR3 coding DNA: TGTGCCAGCAGTTCCGGGACAGCTTCCTACGAGCAGTACGTC. Amino acids: CASSSGTASYEQYV.

This chain connects TRBV12-5 to TRBJ1-5; D ambiguous. CDR3 size: 20 residues. The V gene lost 0 bases and the J gene lost 3 bases, with 24 bases spanning the gap. Germline CDR1 LGHNT, CDR2 FRNRAP. The CDR3, as DNA: TGTGCTAGTGGTTTGGTACCCCCCGGGCCTACATCTGCATTCAATCAGCCCCAGCATTTT. The encoded protein is CASGLVPPGPTSAFNQPQHF.

This sequence joins TRBV10-3 and TRBJ2-1; no reliable D call. The CDR3 runs 13 residues. Between the trimmed V and J ends, which lost 8 bases and 7 bases, there was a span of 15 bases. Germline V gives CDR1 ENHRY, CDR2 SYGVKD. The CDR3 sequence is CAISKDPPNEQFF. For the CDR3, the DNA is TGTGCCATCTCAAAGGACCCCCCAAATGAGCAGTTCTTC.

This clonotype showed up just a few times. V and J are TRBV10-3 and TRBJ1-1; possible D gene TRBD1, 5 bases. Germline V gene data show CDR1 as ENHRY and CDR2 as SYGVKD. Between the trimmed V and J ends, which lost 2 bases and 8 bases, there was a span of 12 bases. This CDR3 region has 13 residues. The DNA for the CDR3 is TGTGCCATCAGTGAGAGGGGTCCGGCCGAAGCTTTCTTT. It translates to CAISERGPAEAFF.

For this clonotype: One junction end does not reproduce the germline sequence, and a read error may be involved. V is TRBV6-5 and J is TRBJ1-1; D ambiguous. Germline V gene sequence: CDR1 MNHEY, CDR2 SVGAGI. CDR3 length: 14 amino acids. The CDR3 region has the DNA TGTGCCAGCAGTTACCGTACACAGAACGCTGAAGCTTTCTTT. This encodes CASSYRTQNAEAFF.

This clonotype was seen repeatedly, ten times or more. J is TRBJ1-1 and V is TRBV7-8, with D unclear. In germline, CDR1 is SGHVS, CDR2 FQNEAQ. The length of the CDR3 is 13 residues. V lost 4 bases to trimming and J lost 4 bases, with 10 bases between them. Written as DNA, the CDR3 is TGTGCCAGCAGCTCACGAGAACTCACTGAAGCTTTCTTT. Translating it yields CASSSRELTEAFF.

This sequence joins TRBV7-6 and TRBJ2-7; D is unresolved. The CDR3 spans 13 residues. V lost 5 bases, J lost 3 bases, and 11 bases lay in between. Per germline, CDR1 SGHVS and CDR2 FNYEAQ. CDR3: CASSPDGFYEQYF. CDR3 DNA sequence: TGTGCCAGCAGCCCAGATGGGTTCTACGAGCAGTACTTC.